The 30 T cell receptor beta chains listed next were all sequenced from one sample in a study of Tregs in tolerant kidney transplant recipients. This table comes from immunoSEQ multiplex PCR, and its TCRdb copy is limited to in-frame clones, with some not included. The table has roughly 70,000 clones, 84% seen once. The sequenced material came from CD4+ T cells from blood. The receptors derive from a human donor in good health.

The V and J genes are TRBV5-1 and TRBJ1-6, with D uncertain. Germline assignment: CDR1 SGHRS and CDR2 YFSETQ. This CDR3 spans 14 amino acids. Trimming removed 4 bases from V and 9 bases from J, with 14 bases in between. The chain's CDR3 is CASSGEGIGSPLHF. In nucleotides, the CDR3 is TGCGCCAGCAGCGGGGAAGGCATAGGTTCACCCCTCCACTTT. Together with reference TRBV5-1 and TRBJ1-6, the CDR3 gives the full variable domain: KAGVTQTPRYLIKTRGQQVTLSCSPISGHRSVSWYQQTPGQGLQFLFEYFSETQRNKGNFPGRFSGRQFSNSRSEMNVSTLELGDSALYLCASSGEGIGSPLHFGNGTRLTVT.

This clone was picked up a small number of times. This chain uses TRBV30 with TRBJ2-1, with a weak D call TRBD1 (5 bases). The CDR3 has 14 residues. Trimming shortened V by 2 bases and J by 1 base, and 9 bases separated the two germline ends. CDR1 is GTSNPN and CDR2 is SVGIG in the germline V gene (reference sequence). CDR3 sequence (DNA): TGTGCCTGGAGTCAAGGGGAATCCTACAATGAGCAGTTCTTC. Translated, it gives CAWSQGESYNEQFF.

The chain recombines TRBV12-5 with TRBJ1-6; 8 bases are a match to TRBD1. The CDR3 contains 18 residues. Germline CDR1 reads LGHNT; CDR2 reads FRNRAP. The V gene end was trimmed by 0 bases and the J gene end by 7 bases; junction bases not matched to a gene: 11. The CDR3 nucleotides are TGTGCTAGTGGTTTGGTACGGAAGGACAGGGAAGGCAATTCACCCCTCCACTTT. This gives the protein CASGLVRKDREGNSPLHF.

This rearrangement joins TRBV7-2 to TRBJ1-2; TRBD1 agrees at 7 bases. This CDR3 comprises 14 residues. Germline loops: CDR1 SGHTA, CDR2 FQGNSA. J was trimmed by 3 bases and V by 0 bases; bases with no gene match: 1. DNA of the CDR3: TGTGCCAGCAGCTTAGCTACAGGGGACTATGGCTACACCTTC. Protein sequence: CASSLATGDYGYTF.

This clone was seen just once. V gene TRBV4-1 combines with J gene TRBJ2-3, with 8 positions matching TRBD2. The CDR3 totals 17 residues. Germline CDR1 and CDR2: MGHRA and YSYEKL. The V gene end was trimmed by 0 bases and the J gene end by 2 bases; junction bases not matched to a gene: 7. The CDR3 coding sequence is TGCGCCAGCAGCCAAGATTCTACTAGCGGACTCACAGATACGCAGTATTTT. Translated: CASSQDSTSGLTDTQYF.

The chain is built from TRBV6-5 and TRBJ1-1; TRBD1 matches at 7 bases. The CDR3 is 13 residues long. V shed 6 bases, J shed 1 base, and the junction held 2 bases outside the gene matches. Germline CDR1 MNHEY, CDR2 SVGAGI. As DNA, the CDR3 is TGTGCCAGCAGCCGGACAGGGAACACTGAAGCTTTCTTT. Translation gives CASSRTGNTEAFF.

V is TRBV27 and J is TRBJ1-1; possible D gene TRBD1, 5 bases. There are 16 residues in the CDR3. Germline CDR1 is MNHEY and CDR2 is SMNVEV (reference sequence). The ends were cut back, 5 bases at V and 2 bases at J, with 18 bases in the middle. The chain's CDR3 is CASSTYQGMSNTEAFF. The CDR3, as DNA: TGTGCCAGCAGTACATACCAGGGTATGAGCAACACTGAAGCTTTCTTT.

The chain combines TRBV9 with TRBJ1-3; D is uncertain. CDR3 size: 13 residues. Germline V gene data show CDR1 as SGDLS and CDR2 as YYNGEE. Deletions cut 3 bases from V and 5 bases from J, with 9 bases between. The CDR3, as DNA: TGTGCCAGCAGCGAGTCCGGGCGAAACACCATATATTTT. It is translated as CASSESGRNTIYF.

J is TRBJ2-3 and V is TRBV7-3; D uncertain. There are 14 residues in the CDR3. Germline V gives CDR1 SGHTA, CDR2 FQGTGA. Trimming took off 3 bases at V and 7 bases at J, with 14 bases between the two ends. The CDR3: CASSFSPQVYTQYF. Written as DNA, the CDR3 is TGTGCCAGCAGCTTCAGCCCGCAAGTGTATACGCAGTATTTT.

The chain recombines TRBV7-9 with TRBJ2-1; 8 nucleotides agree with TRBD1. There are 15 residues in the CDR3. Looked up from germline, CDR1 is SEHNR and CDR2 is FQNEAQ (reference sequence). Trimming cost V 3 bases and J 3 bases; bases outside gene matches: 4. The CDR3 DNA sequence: TGTGCCAGCAGCTTGGACAGGGCTTTCTACAATGAGCAGTTCTTC. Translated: CASSLDRAFYNEQFF.

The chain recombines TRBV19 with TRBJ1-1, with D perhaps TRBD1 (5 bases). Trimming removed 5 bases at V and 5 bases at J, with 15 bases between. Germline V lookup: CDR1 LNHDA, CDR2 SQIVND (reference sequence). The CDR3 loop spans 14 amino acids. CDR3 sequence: CASSDSRRLTEAFF. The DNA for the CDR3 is TGTGCCAGTAGTGACAGCAGGCGCTTAACTGAAGCTTTCTTT.

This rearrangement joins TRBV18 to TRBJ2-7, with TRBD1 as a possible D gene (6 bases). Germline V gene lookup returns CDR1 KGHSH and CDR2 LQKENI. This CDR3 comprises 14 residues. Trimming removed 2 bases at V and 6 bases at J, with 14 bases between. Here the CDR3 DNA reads TGTGCCAGCTCACCAGTCACACAGGGCTCCGAGCAGTACTTC. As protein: CASSPVTQGSEQYF.

Here the CDR3 reads CASSLDREGEKLFF. The CDR3 DNA reads TGCGCCAGCAGCTTGGACAGGGAGGGAGAAAAACTGTTTTTT. V usage is TRBV5-1 and J usage is TRBJ1-4; TRBD1 is a possible D gene (6 bases). V was shortened by 0 bases and J by 8 bases, with 11 bases between the two germline ends. From germline, CDR1 is SGHRS and CDR2 YFSETQ. The CDR3 totals 14 residues. The variable domain in full, with the rest retrieved from reference TRBV5-1 and TRBJ1-4, is KAGVTQTPRYLIKTRGQQVTLSCSPISGHRSVSWYQQTPGQGLQFLFEYFSETQRNKGNFPGRFSGRQFSNSRSEMNVSTLELGDSALYLCASSLDREGEKLFFGSGTQLSVL.

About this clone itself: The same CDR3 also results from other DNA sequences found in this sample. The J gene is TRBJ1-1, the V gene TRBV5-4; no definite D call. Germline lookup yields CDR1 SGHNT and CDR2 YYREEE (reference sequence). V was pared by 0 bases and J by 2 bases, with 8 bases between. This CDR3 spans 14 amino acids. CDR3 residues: CASSLARSNTEAFF. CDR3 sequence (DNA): TGTGCCAGCAGCTTGGCCCGATCCAACACTGAAGCTTTCTTT.

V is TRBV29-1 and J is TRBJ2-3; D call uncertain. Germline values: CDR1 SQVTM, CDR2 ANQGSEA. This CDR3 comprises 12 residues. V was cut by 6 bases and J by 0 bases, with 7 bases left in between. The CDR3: CSVAVSTDTQYF. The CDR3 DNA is TGCAGCGTGGCAGTAAGCACAGATACGCAGTATTTT.

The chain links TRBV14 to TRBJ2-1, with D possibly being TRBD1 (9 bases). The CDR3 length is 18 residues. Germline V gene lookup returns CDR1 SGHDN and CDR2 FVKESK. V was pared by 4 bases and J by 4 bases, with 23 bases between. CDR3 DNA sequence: TGTGCCAGCAGCCCAGGGACAGGGACTAGGCTCAGGTACAATGAGCAGTTCTTC. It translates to CASSPGTGTRLRYNEQFF.

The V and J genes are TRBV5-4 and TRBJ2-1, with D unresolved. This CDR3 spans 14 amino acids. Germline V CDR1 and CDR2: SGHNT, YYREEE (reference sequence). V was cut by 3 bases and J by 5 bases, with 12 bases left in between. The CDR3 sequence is CASSSVGYDNEQFF. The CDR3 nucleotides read TGTGCCAGCAGCTCGGTTGGGTACGACAATGAGCAGTTCTTC.

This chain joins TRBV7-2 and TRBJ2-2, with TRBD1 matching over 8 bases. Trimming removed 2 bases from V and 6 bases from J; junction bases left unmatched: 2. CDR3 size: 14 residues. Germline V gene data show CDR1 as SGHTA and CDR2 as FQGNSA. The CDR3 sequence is CASSLRQGPGELFF. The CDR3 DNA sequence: TGTGCCAGCAGCTTACGACAGGGGCCCGGGGAGCTGTTTTTT.

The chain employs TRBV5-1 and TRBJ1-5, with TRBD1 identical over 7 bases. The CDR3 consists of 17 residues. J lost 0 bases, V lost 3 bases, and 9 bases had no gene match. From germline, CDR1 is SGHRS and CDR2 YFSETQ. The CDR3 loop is CASSSGLTGDSNQPQHF. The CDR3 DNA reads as TGCGCCAGCAGCTCAGGACTTACAGGGGATAGCAATCAGCCCCAGCATTTT.

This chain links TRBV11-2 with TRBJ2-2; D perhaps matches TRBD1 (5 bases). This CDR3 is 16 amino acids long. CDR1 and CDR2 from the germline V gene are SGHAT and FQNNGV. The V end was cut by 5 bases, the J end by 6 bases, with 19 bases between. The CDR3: CASSLTRLGVPGELFF. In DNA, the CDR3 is TGTGCCAGCAGCCTGACACGATTAGGGGTACCCGGGGAGCTGTTTTTT. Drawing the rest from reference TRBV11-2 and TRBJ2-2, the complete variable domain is EAGVAQSPRYKIIEKRQSVAFWCNPISGHATLYWYQQILGQGPKLLIQFQNNGVVDDSQLPKDRFSAERLKGVDSTLKIQPAKLEDSAVYLCASSLTRLGVPGELFFGEGSRLTVL.

The DNA for the CDR3 is TGTGCCAGCAGCACTCGAGCCGGGACGTCTTCTGAAGCTTTCTTT. Translation: CASSTRAGTSSEAFF. V is TRBV7-3 and J is TRBJ1-1, with D tentatively TRBD1 (5 bases). Germline V CDR1 and CDR2: SGHTA, FQGTGA. V was clipped by 5 bases and J by 6 bases, with 19 bases between them. CDR3 length: 15 amino acids.

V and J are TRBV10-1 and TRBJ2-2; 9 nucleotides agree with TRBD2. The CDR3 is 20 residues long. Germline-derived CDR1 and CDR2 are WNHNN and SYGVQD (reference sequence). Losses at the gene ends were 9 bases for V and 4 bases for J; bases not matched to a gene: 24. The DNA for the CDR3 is TGCGCCAGGTTAGCGGGGGCCCCGGGTCACCCCCCCAGTATCACCGGGGAGCTGTTTTTT. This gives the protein CARLAGAPGHPPSITGELFF.

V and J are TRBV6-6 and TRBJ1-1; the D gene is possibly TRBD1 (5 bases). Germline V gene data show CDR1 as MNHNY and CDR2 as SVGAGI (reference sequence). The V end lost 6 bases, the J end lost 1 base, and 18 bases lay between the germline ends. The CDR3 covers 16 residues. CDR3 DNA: TGTGCCAGCAGCCGATTACACCGGGGACCGAACACTGAAGCTTTCTTT. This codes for CASSRLHRGPNTEAFF.

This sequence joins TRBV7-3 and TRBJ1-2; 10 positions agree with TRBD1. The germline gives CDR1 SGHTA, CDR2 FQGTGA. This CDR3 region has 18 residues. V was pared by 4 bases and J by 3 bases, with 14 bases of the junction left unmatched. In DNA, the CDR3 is TGTGCCAGCAGCTCCCCCCGACAGGGGGCGGGGAAGTACTATGGCTACACCTTC. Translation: CASSSPRQGAGKYYGYTF.

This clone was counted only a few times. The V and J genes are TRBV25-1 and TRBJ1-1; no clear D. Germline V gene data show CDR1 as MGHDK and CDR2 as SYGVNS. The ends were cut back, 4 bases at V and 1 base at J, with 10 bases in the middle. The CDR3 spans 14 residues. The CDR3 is CASSAVQRNTEAFF. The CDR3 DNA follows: TGTGCCAGCAGTGCGGTACAGAGGAACACTGAAGCTTTCTTT.

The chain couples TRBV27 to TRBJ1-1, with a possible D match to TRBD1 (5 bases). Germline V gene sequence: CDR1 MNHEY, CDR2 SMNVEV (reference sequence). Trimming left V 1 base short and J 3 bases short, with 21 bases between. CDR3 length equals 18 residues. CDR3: CASSLFYSGAESYTEAFF. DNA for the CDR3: TGTGCCAGCAGTTTATTTTACAGCGGGGCGGAATCGTACACTGAAGCTTTCTTT.

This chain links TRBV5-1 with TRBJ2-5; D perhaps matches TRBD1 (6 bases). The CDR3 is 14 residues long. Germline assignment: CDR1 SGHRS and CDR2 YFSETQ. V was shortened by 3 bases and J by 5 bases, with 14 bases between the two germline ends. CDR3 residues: CASSSTGFVETQYF. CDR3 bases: TGCGCCAGCAGCTCTACAGGGTTTGTTGAGACCCAGTACTTC. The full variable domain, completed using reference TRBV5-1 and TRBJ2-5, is KAGVTQTPRYLIKTRGQQVTLSCSPISGHRSVSWYQQTPGQGLQFLFEYFSETQRNKGNFPGRFSGRQFSNSRSEMNVSTLELGDSALYLCASSSTGFVETQYFGPGTRLLVL.

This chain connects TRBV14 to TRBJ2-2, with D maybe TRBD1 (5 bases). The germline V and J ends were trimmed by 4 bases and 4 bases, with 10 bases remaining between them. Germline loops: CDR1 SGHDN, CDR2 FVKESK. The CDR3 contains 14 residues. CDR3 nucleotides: TGTGCCAGCAGCCGACAGACAACCACCGGGGAGCTGTTTTTT. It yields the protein CASSRQTTTGELFF.

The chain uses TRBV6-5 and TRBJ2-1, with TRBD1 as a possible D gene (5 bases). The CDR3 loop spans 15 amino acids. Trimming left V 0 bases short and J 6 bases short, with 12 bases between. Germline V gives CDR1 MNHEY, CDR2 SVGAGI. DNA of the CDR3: TGTGCCAGCAGTTACTCAGGGGAAGGCAGCAATGAGCAGTTCTTC. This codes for CASSYSGEGSNEQFF.

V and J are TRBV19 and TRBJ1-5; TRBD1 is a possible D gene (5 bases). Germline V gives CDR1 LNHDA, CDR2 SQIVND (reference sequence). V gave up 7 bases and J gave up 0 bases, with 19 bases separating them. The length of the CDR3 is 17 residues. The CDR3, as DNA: TGTGCCAGTATGGGAATAAAGGGGAGGCATAGCAATCAGCCCCAGCATTTT. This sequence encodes CASMGIKGRHSNQPQHF.